This TCR beta chain appears in the sequencing data of a study of shared clonotypes between healthy human individuals. Study-wide points: On the whole, naive subsets had larger estimated richness than memory subsets had.

With regard to this clone: The antigen is undetermined.

As originally analysed: Filtering differed since immunoSEQ provided only junctions, with no quality scores. Here immunoSEQ multiplex PCR was the method, and the copy in TCRdb shows in-frame clones only, minus some. The DNA was the basis for D and trimming; V, J and clone size are from that table. This table has 2 million or so clones, roughly 96% appearing once. Each sample came from a Caucasian adult donor living in Nashville, Tennessee. The CDR3 totals 15 residues. With 1 base clipped from V and 9 bases from J, the junction kept 8 bases outside the gene matches. The germline V gene encodes CDR1 GTSNPN and CDR2 SVGIG (reference sequence).

The rearrangement joins TRBV30 to TRBJ2-4; TRBD1 aligns across 11 bases. Specimen: naive CD4+ T cells sorted from blood. Subset defined: CD45RA+ positively selected. This sequence was found in a young man in good health. The chain's CDR3 is CAWSEHPGTGGIQYF. The DNA for the CDR3 is TGTGCCTGGAGTGAGCACCCCGGGACAGGGGGCATTCAGTACTTC.